This T cell receptor (beta chain) was retrieved from a study of blood T cell repertoires in COVID-19. TCRdb's table, derived via immunoSEQ multiplex PCR, lists solely in-frame clones and lacks some. The table has some 350,000 clones, roughly 90% seen once. The CDR3 has 13 amino acids. Germline V lookup: CDR1 MNHEY, CDR2 SVGAGI. V was shortened by 4 bases and J by 4 bases, with 10 bases between the two germline ends. The chain employs TRBV6-5 and TRBJ1-1, with no clear D. The sample was peripheral blood. The sequence was obtained from a woman in her 70s with COVID-19, enrolled during active disease. The CDR3 DNA reads as TGTGCCAGCAGTTTGCGGGATGCCACTGAAGCTTTCTTT. Translating gives CASSLRDATEAFF.